This TCR beta chain emerged from a study of blood T cell repertoires in COVID-19. Study information: Samples of COVID-19 (acute and convalescent) were obtained from the United States, Italy and Spain. T cells, B-cell-depleted T cells, or PBMCs supplied cDNA or gDNA.

As handled by the study authors: Reference gene primer amplification in the assay estimated nucleated cell counts. Sequencing used immunoSEQ multiplex PCR; TCRdb keeps in-frame clones, though not all of them. The V and J calls and clone size come from that table; D and trimming were worked out from the DNA. The data show roughly 250,000 clones, with 65% to 90% seen just once and 2.5% to 3.5% held by the top ten. The CDR3 spans 15 residues. CDR1 is MNHNY and CDR2 is SVGAGI in the germline V gene (reference sequence). The trim removed 6 bases at V and 2 bases at J, leaving 10 bases unmatched. The chain joins TRBV6-6 to TRBJ2-7; 7 bases are a match to TRBD1. Material for sequencing was peripheral blood. This clonotype was sampled from a woman aged 60 to 75 with active or convalescent COVID-19. The CDR3 is CASSPRQGSAYEQYF. DNA of the CDR3: TGTGCCAGCAGCCCCAGACAGGGATCAGCCTACGAGCAGTACTTC.